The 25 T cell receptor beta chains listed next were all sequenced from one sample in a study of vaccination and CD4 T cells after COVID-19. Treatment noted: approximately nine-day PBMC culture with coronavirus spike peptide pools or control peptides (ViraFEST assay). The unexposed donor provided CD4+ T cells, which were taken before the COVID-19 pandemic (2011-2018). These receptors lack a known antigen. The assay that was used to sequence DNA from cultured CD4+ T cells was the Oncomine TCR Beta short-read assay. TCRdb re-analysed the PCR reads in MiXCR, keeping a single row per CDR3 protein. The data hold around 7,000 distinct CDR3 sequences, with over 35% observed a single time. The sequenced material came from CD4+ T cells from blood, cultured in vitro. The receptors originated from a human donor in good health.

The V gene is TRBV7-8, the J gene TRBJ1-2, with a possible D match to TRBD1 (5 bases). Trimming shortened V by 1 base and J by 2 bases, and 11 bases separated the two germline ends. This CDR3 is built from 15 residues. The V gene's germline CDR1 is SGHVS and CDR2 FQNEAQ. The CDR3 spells CASSLGQPVNYGYTF. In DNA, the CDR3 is TGTGCCAGCAGCTTAGGACAGCCGGTAAACTATGGCTACACCTTC. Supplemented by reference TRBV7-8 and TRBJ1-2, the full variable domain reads GAGVSQSPRYKVAKRGQDVALRCDPISGHVSLFWYQQALGQGPEFLTYFQNEAQLDKSGLPSDRFFAERPEGSVSTLKIQRTQQEDSAVYLCASSLGQPVNYGYTFGSGTRLTVV.

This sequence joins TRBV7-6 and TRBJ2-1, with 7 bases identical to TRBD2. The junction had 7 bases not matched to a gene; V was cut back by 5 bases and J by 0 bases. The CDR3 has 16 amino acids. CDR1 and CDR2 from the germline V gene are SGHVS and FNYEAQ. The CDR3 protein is CASSSSGAFSYNEQFF. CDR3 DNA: TGTGCCAGCAGCAGCAGCGGGGCGTTCTCCTACAATGAGCAGTTCTTC.

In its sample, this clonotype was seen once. The CDR3 reads CASSSGSSGANVLTF. As DNA, the CDR3 is TGCGCCAGCAGCTCGGGGAGCTCTGGGGCCAACGTCCTGACTTTC. V gene TRBV5-1 combines with J gene TRBJ2-6, with D tentatively TRBD2 (5 bases). V lost 3 bases and J 0 bases, leaving 7 bases between the germline ends. Per germline, CDR1 SGHRS and CDR2 YFSETQ. The CDR3 runs 15 residues.

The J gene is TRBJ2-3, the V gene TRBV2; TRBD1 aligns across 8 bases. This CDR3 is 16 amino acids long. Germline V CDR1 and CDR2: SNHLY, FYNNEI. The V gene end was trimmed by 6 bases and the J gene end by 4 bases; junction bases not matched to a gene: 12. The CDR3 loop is CASRGWTGTVSDTQYF. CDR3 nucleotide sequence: TGTGCCAGCAGAGGTTGGACAGGGACTGTGTCAGATACGCAGTATTTT.

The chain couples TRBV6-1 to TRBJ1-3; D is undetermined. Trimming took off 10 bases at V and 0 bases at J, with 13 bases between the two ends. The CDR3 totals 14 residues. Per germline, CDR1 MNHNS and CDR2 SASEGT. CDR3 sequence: CATQDGISGNTIYF. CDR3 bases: TGTGCCACTCAAGACGGAATCTCTGGAAACACCATATATTTT.

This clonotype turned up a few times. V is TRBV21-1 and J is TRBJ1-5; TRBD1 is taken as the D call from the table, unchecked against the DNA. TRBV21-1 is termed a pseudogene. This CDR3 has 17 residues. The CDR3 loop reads CASSKGGSTGGRQPQHF. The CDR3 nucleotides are TGTGCCAGCAGCAAAGGTGGGTCGACAGGGGGTAGACAGCCCCAGCATTTT.

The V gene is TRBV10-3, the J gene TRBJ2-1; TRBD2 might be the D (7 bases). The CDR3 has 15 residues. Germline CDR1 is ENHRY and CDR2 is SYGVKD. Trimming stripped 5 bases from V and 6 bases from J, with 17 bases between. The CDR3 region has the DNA TGTGCCATCAGTCGAGGGGGGGGACTTATCAATGAGCAGTTCTTC. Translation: CAISRGGGLINEQFF.

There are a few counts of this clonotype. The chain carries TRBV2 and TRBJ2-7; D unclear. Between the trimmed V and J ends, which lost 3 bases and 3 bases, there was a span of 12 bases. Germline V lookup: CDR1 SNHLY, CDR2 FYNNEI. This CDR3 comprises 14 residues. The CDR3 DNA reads TGTGCCAGCAGTGACTACACTGGCATCTACGAGCAGTACTTC. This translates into CASSDYTGIYEQYF.

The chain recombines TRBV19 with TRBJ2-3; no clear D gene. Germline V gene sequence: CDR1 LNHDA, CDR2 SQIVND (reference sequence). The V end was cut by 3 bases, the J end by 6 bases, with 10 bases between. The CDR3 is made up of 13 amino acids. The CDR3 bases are TGTGCCAGTAGTATCGGGCTTCGGGATACGCAGTATTTT. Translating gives CASSIGLRDTQYF. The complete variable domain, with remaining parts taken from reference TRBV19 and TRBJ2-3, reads DGGITQSPKYLFRKEGQNVTLSCEQNLNHDAMYWYRQDPGQGLRLIYYSQIVNDFQKGDIAEGYSVSREKKESFPLTVTSAQKNPTAFYLCASSIGLRDTQYFGPGTRLTVL.

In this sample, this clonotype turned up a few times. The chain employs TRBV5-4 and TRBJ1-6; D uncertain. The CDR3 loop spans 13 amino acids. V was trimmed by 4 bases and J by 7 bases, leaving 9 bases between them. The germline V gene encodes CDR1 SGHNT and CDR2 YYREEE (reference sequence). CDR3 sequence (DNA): TGTGCCAGCAGCCGTGAGAAGAATTCACCCCTCCACTTT. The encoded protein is CASSREKNSPLHF.

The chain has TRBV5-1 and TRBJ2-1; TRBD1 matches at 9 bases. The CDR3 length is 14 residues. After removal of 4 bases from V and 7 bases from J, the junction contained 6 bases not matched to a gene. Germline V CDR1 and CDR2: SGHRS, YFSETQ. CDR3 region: CASSLGTGINEQFF. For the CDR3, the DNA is TGCGCCAGCAGCCTCGGGACAGGGATTAATGAGCAGTTCTTC. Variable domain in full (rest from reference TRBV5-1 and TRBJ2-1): KAGVTQTPRYLIKTRGQQVTLSCSPISGHRSVSWYQQTPGQGLQFLFEYFSETQRNKGNFPGRFSGRQFSNSRSEMNVSTLELGDSALYLCASSLGTGINEQFFGPGTRLTVL.

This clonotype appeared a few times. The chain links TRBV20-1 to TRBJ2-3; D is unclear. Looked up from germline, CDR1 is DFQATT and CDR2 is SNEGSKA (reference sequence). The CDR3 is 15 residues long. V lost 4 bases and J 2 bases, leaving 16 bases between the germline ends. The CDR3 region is CSATRAVRNTDTQYF. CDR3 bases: TGCAGTGCTACCAGAGCCGTTCGGAACACAGATACGCAGTATTTT.

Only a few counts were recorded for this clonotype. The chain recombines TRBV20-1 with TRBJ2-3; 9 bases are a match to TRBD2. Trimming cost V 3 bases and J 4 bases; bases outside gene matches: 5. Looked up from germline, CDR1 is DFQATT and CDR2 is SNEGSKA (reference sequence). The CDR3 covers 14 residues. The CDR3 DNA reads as TGCAGTGCTAGTGGGCGGGGGGGGTCAGATACGCAGTATTTT. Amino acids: CSASGRGGSDTQYF.

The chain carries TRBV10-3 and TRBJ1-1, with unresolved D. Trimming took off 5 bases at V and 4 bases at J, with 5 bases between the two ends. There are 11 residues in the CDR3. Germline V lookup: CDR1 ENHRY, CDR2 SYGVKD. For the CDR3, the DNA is TGTGCCATCAGTTACAGCACTGAAGCTTTCTTT. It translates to CAISYSTEAFF.

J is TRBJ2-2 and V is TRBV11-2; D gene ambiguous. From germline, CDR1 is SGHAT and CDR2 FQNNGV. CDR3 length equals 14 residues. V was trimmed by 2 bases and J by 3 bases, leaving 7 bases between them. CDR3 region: CASSLMMDTGELFF. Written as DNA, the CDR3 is TGTGCCAGCAGCTTAATGATGGACACCGGGGAGCTGTTTTTT. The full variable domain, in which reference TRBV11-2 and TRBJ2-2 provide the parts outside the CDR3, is EAGVAQSPRYKIIEKRQSVAFWCNPISGHATLYWYQQILGQGPKLLIQFQNNGVVDDSQLPKDRFSAERLKGVDSTLKIQPAKLEDSAVYLCASSLMMDTGELFFGEGSRLTVL.

The CDR3 sequence is CASTRFERGYSSYNEQFF. DNA for the CDR3: TGTGCCAGCACACGTTTCGAGAGGGGCTACAGCTCCTACAATGAGCAGTTCTTC. V usage is TRBV27 and J usage is TRBJ2-1, with D tentatively TRBD1 or TRBD2 (5 bases each). CDR3 length: 18 residues. CDR1 and CDR2 (germline): MNHEY, SMNVEV (reference sequence). Trimming cost V 7 bases and J 0 bases, with 22 bases left between them.

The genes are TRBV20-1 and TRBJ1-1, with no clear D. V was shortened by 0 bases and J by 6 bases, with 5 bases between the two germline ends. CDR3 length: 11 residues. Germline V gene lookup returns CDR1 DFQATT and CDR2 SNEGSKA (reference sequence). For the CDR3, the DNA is TGCAGTGCTAGAGATGCCCCTGAAGCTTTCTTT. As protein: CSARDAPEAFF.

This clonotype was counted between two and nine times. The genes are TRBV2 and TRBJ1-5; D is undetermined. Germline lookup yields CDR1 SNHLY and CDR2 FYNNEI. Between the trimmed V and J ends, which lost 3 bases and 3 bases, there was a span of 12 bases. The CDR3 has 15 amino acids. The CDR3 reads CASSDVVAVNQPQHF. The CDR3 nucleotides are TGTGCCAGCAGTGATGTTGTGGCAGTCAATCAGCCCCAGCATTTT. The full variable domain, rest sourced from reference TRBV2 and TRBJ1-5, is EPEVTQTPSHQVTQMGQEVILRCVPISNHLYFYWYRQILGQKVEFLVSFYNNEISEKSEIFDDQFSVERPDGSNFTLKIRSTKLEDSAMYFCASSDVVAVNQPQHFGDGTRLSIL.

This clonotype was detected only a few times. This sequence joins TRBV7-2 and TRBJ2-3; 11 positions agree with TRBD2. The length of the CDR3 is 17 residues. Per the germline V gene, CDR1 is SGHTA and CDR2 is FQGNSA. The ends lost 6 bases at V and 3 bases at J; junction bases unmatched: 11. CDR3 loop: CASSLVAGGSVTDTQYF. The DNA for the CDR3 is TGTGCCAGCAGTCTAGTAGCGGGGGGGTCTGTGACAGATACGCAGTATTTT.

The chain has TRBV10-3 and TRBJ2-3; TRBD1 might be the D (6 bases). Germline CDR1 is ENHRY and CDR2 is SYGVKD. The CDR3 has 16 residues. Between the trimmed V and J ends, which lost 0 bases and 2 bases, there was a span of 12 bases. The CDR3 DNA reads TGTGCCATCAGTGAGTCTATAGGGGGACACACAGATACGCAGTATTTT. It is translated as CAISESIGGHTDTQYF.

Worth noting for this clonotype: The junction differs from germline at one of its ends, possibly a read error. In nucleotides, the CDR3 is TGTACCAGCAGCTTAGGATCGGAATTCTATGGCTACACCTTC. Protein: CTSSLGSEFYGYTF. This rearrangement joins TRBV11-1 to TRBJ1-2; D call uncertain. There are 14 residues in the CDR3. CDR1 is SGHAT, CDR2 FQDESV, per germline (reference sequence).

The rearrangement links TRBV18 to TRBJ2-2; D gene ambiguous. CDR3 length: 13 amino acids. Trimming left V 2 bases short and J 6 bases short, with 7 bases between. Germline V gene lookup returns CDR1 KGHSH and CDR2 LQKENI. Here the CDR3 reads CASSPISPGELFF. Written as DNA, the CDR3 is TGTGCCAGCTCACCAATTTCCCCCGGGGAGCTGTTTTTT.

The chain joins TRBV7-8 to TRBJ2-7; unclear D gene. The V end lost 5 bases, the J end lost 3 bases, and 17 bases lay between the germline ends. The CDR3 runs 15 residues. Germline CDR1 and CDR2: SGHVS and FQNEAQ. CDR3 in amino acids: CASSPNISPGYEQYF. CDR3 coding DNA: TGTGCCAGCAGCCCCAATATCTCACCGGGCTACGAGCAGTACTTC.

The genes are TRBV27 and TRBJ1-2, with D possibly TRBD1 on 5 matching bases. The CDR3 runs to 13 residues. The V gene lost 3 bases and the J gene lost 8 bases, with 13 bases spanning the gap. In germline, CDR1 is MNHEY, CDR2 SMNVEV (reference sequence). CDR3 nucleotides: TGTGCCAGCAGTTTGGGAGCAGGGCAGGGCTACACCTTC. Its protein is CASSLGAGQGYTF.

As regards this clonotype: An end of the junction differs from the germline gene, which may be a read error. Written as DNA, the CDR3 is TGTGCCAGCAGCTTGGAAGCGGGGAGCCTTTTT. Translated: CASSLEAGSLF. The chain employs TRBV7-9 and TRBJ2-3, with TRBD2 matching over 7 bases. The CDR3 contains 11 residues. Germline loops: CDR1 SEHNR, CDR2 FQNEAQ (reference sequence).